Listed below are T cell receptor beta chains from one sample, sequenced in a study of T cells after yellow fever vaccination. Via MiXCR, TCRdb re-called the 5' RACE reads, giving one row per CDR3 protein. The sample yields over 100,000 distinct CDR3 sequences, 8.4% seen once. Source: CD8+ T cells sorted from PBMCs, taken 45 days after the yellow fever booster vaccination. All receptors derive from a man aged 25-45 years who received the YFV17D yellow fever vaccine. CDR3s include the opening cysteine and the closing phenylalanine or tryptophan. Fields, in order: V gene, clone size, D gene, J gene, CDR3 DNA, CDR3 protein. D genes are given only for firm matches. Not all rows give a size; the values are once, few, many and, for expanded clones, a class.

V gene: TRBV7-8; clone size: few; D gene: TRBD2; J gene: TRBJ2-2; CDR3 DNA: TGTGCCAGCAGCTTAGCGATGGTAGCGGGAGCGTTCGGGGAGCTGTTTTTT; CDR3 protein: CASSLAMVAGAFGELFF
V gene: TRBV10-2; clone size: many; D gene: .; J gene: TRBJ2-1; CDR3 DNA: TGCGCCAGCAGTGCCCTAGCGTACGAGCAGTTCTTC; CDR3 protein: CASSALAYEQFF
V gene: TRBV27; clone size: many; D gene: .; J gene: TRBJ2-1; CDR3 DNA: TGTGCCAGCAGTTCTGACGGGACTTCGTACAATGAGCAGTTCTTC; CDR3 protein: CASSSDGTSYNEQFF
V gene: TRBV10-3; clone size: many; D gene: TRBD2; J gene: TRBJ2-7; CDR3 DNA: TGTGCCATCACTAGCGGCGACTACGAGCAGTACTTC; CDR3 protein: CAITSGDYEQYF
V gene: TRBV2; clone size: once; D gene: TRBD2; J gene: TRBJ2-7; CDR3 DNA: TGTGCCCTCAGTTCCGGGACTAGCAGAATACAGCAGCCCTACGAGCAGTACTTC; CDR3 protein: CALSSGTSRIQQPYEQYF
V gene: TRBV4-1; clone size: many; D gene: .; J gene: TRBJ2-5; CDR3 DNA: TGCGCCAGCAGGGGGACCCCTACAACGGAGACCCAGTACTTC; CDR3 protein: CASRGTPTTETQYF
V gene: TRBV29-1; clone size: many; D gene: .; J gene: TRBJ1-2; CDR3 DNA: TGCAGCGTTGAGCGACGTAACACTCTATATGGCTACACCTTC; CDR3 protein: CSVERRNTLYGYTF
V gene: TRBV27; clone size: few; D gene: TRBD2; J gene: TRBJ2-3; CDR3 DNA: TGTGCCAGCAGTTTCGGACTAGCGGGAGGGCCGGCAGATACGCAGTATTTT; CDR3 protein: CASSFGLAGGPADTQYF
V gene: TRBV3-1; clone size: many; D gene: TRBD1; J gene: TRBJ1-1; CDR3 DNA: TGTGCCAGCAGCCAAGGGACAGGGAAAGATGAAGCTTTCTTT; CDR3 protein: CASSQGTGKDEAFF
V gene: TRBV4-3; clone size: few; D gene: TRBD1; J gene: TRBJ1-1; CDR3 DNA: TGCGCCAGCAGCCAAGGGATCGACAGGGCAGATATGAACACTGAAGCTTTCTTT; CDR3 protein: CASSQGIDRADMNTEAFF
V gene: TRBV29-1; clone size: many; D gene: .; J gene: TRBJ2-1; CDR3 DNA: TGCAGCGTCGGGACTGGCAATGAGCAGTTCTTC; CDR3 protein: CSVGTGNEQFF
V gene: TRBV5-1; clone size: .; D gene: .; J gene: TRBJ2-7; CDR3 DNA: TGCGCCAGCAGCTTGGCAGTGGGGGCGGGGGCCTACGAGCAGTACTTC; CDR3 protein: CASSLAVGAGAYEQYF
V gene: TRBV24-1; clone size: few; D gene: .; J gene: TRBJ2-2; CDR3 DNA: TGTGCCACCAGTGGCCCCAGGGACACCGGGGAGCTGTTTTTT; CDR3 protein: CATSGPRDTGELFF
V gene: TRBV9; clone size: many; D gene: TRBD2; J gene: TRBJ2-1; CDR3 DNA: TGTGCCAGCAGCGCTCCGGCGGGAGTAGACAATGAGCAGTTCTTC; CDR3 protein: CASSAPAGVDNEQFF
V gene: TRBV4-3; clone size: .; D gene: .; J gene: TRBJ1-5; CDR3 DNA: TGCGCCAGCAGCCAAGTACAGTCTAGCAATCAGCCCCAGCATTTT; CDR3 protein: CASSQVQSSNQPQHF
V gene: TRBV4-3; clone size: few; D gene: .; J gene: TRBJ2-1; CDR3 DNA: TGCGCCAGCAGCCAAGACCCCATTCTCCTTGACGGCGCCACTGAGCAGTTCTTC; CDR3 protein: CASSQDPILLDGATEQFF
V gene: TRBV11-2; clone size: many; D gene: TRBD1; J gene: TRBJ2-7; CDR3 DNA: TGTGCCAGCACCCCTCCAGGGGGCGAGCAGTACTTC; CDR3 protein: CASTPPGGEQYF
V gene: TRBV11-2; clone size: many; D gene: .; J gene: TRBJ2-5; CDR3 DNA: TGTGCCAGCAGCTCATCCTCCGGGGGTGGACAGCAGCAAGAGACCCAGTACTTC; CDR3 protein: CASSSSSGGGQQQETQYF
V gene: TRBV7-6; clone size: many; D gene: .; J gene: TRBJ2-5; CDR3 DNA: TGTGCCAGCAGCTATTCTATACCAACCGGGTCACAAGAGACCCAGTACTTC; CDR3 protein: CASSYSIPTGSQETQYF
V gene: TRBV2; clone size: many; D gene: .; J gene: TRBJ1-5; CDR3 DNA: TGTGCCAGCAGTTTGGGGGTTACAAGCAATCAGCCCCAGCATTTT; CDR3 protein: CASSLGVTSNQPQHF
V gene: TRBV7-9; clone size: .; D gene: .; J gene: TRBJ2-7; CDR3 DNA: TGTGCCAGCAGCGCCCAGTACGAGCAGTACTTC; CDR3 protein: CASSAQYEQYF
V gene: TRBV10-3; clone size: many; D gene: .; J gene: TRBJ2-5; CDR3 DNA: TGTGCCATCAGCTCACAAGTAGGTGGAGGTCCAGAGACCCAGTACTTC; CDR3 protein: CAISSQVGGGPETQYF
V gene: TRBV14; clone size: many; D gene: TRBD2; J gene: TRBJ2-5; CDR3 DNA: TGTGCCAGCAGCCAAGACGGGCCTCTAGCGGAACGTCAAGAGACCCAGTACTTC; CDR3 protein: CASSQDGPLAERQETQYF
V gene: TRBV15; clone size: many; D gene: .; J gene: TRBJ2-7; CDR3 DNA: TGTGCCACCAGCAGAGATCTGTCCATCTCCTACGAGCAGTACTTC; CDR3 protein: CATSRDLSISYEQYF
V gene: TRBV10-2; clone size: many; D gene: .; J gene: TRBJ2-5; CDR3 DNA: TGCGCCAGCAGTGAGTGGGAGACCCAGTACTTC; CDR3 protein: CASSEWETQYF
V gene: TRBV7-9; clone size: many; D gene: TRBD2; J gene: TRBJ2-7; CDR3 DNA: TGTGCCAGCAGCCCAGCGGGGGACCACGAGCAGTACTTC; CDR3 protein: CASSPAGDHEQYF
V gene: TRBV5-1; clone size: .; D gene: .; J gene: TRBJ2-1; CDR3 DNA: TGCGCCAGCAGCTTGGGTCAGGCCTATGAGCAGTTCTTC; CDR3 protein: CASSLGQAYEQFF
V gene: TRBV27; clone size: many; D gene: .; J gene: TRBJ2-7; CDR3 DNA: TGTGCCAGCAGTTTACTCGGACAGAATCGGTACGAGCAGTACTTC; CDR3 protein: CASSLLGQNRYEQYF
V gene: TRBV27; clone size: many; D gene: TRBD1; J gene: TRBJ2-7; CDR3 DNA: TGTGCCAGCAGTCCAGGACAGGGGATCTACGAGCAGTACTTC; CDR3 protein: CASSPGQGIYEQYF
V gene: TRBV10-3; clone size: many; D gene: .; J gene: TRBJ2-2; CDR3 DNA: TGTGCCATCACGGGAGCCGACACCGGGGAGCTGTTTTTT; CDR3 protein: CAITGADTGELFF
V gene: TRBV7-2; clone size: .; D gene: TRBD1; J gene: TRBJ2-7; CDR3 DNA: TGTGCCAGCAGCTTTGGGACAGGGGCGGGCGAGCAGTACTTC; CDR3 protein: CASSFGTGAGEQYF
V gene: TRBV20-1; clone size: many; D gene: TRBD2; J gene: TRBJ2-3; CDR3 DNA: TGCAGTAGCGGGACTAGCGGGAGTGCGGATACGCAGTATTTT; CDR3 protein: CSSGTSGSADTQYF
V gene: TRBV5-1; clone size: many; D gene: TRBD1; J gene: TRBJ2-1; CDR3 DNA: TGCGCCACCAAAGAGCCAGGGGGCTACAATGAGCAGTTCTTC; CDR3 protein: CATKEPGGYNEQFF
V gene: TRBV13; clone size: .; D gene: .; J gene: TRBJ2-1; CDR3 DNA: TGTGCCAGCAGCTATACAGGGGGCGGAAGCGGGGGATACAATGAGCAGTTCTTC; CDR3 protein: CASSYTGGGSGGYNEQFF
V gene: TRBV29-1; clone size: many; D gene: TRBD2; J gene: TRBJ2-1; CDR3 DNA: TGCAGCGTGGCCTCCGGGACTAGCGGCAATGAGCAGTTCTTC; CDR3 protein: CSVASGTSGNEQFF
V gene: TRBV20-1; clone size: many; D gene: TRBD1; J gene: TRBJ2-7; CDR3 DNA: TGCAGTGCTTCAGGACAGGGGGGGGTCTACGAGCAGTACTTC; CDR3 protein: CSASGQGGVYEQYF
V gene: TRBV28; clone size: many; D gene: TRBD2; J gene: TRBJ2-1; CDR3 DNA: TGTGCCAGCAGTTCATCTAGCGGTTGGGACGGTGAGCAGTTCTTC; CDR3 protein: CASSSSSGWDGEQFF
V gene: TRBV2; clone size: few; D gene: TRBD2; J gene: TRBJ2-5; CDR3 DNA: TGTGCCAGCAGAGGACTAGCGGGAGGGAGGGAGACCCAGTACTTC; CDR3 protein: CASRGLAGGRETQYF
V gene: TRBV7-6; clone size: many; D gene: .; J gene: TRBJ1-2; CDR3 DNA: TGTGCCAGCAGCTTAGAGGATCGAGGGAGAGATGGCTACACCTTC; CDR3 protein: CASSLEDRGRDGYTF
V gene: TRBV15; clone size: .; D gene: TRBD1; J gene: TRBJ1-2; CDR3 DNA: TGTGCCACCAGCGGGGGACAGGGATACTATGGCTACACCTTC; CDR3 protein: CATSGGQGYYGYTF
V gene: TRBV11-1; clone size: many; D gene: TRBD2; J gene: TRBJ2-5; CDR3 DNA: TGTGCCAGCAGCGCCCCGGGACTAGCGCTCCAAGAGACCCAGTACTTC; CDR3 protein: CASSAPGLALQETQYF
V gene: TRBV12-3/TRBV12-4; clone size: many; D gene: .; J gene: TRBJ2-7; CDR3 DNA: TGTGCCAGCAGTTTATTGTGGGGGGAGCAGTACTTC; CDR3 protein: CASSLLWGEQYF
V gene: TRBV2; clone size: many; D gene: TRBD1; J gene: TRBJ2-7; CDR3 DNA: TGTGCCAGCAGGGGGACAGCATCCTACGAGCAGTACTTC; CDR3 protein: CASRGTASYEQYF
V gene: TRBV25-1; clone size: many; D gene: .; J gene: TRBJ2-1; CDR3 DNA: TGTGCCAGCAGTGGAGTGGTTGGCTACAATGAGCAGTTCTTC; CDR3 protein: CASSGVVGYNEQFF
V gene: TRBV5-1; clone size: few; D gene: TRBD1; J gene: TRBJ2-7; CDR3 DNA: TGCGCCAGCAGGGGGGACAGGGTAAACGAGCAGTACTTC; CDR3 protein: CASRGDRVNEQYF
V gene: TRBV20-1; clone size: many; D gene: TRBD1; J gene: TRBJ2-1; CDR3 DNA: TGCAGTGCCCCAGACAGGGGGCGATCCGATGAGCAGTTCTTC; CDR3 protein: CSAPDRGRSDEQFF
V gene: TRBV5-1; clone size: few; D gene: .; J gene: TRBJ2-7; CDR3 DNA: TGCGCCAGCAGCCAGGGCTGGGGACCTACCTCCTACGAGCAGTACTTC; CDR3 protein: CASSQGWGPTSYEQYF
V gene: TRBV7-9; clone size: many; D gene: .; J gene: TRBJ2-6; CDR3 DNA: TGTGCCAGCAGCCAAAACAGGGAGAGCTCTGGGGCCAACGTCCTGACTTTC; CDR3 protein: CASSQNRESSGANVLTF
V gene: TRBV27; clone size: many; D gene: .; J gene: TRBJ1-1; CDR3 DNA: TGTGCCAGCAGTTTAGGGGCGGGCGCTGAAGCTTTCTTT; CDR3 protein: CASSLGAGAEAFF
V gene: TRBV30; clone size: many; D gene: .; J gene: TRBJ1-1; CDR3 DNA: TGTGCCTGGACCGTGGGGGGCGGGGGTGAAGCTTTCTTT; CDR3 protein: CAWTVGGGGEAFF